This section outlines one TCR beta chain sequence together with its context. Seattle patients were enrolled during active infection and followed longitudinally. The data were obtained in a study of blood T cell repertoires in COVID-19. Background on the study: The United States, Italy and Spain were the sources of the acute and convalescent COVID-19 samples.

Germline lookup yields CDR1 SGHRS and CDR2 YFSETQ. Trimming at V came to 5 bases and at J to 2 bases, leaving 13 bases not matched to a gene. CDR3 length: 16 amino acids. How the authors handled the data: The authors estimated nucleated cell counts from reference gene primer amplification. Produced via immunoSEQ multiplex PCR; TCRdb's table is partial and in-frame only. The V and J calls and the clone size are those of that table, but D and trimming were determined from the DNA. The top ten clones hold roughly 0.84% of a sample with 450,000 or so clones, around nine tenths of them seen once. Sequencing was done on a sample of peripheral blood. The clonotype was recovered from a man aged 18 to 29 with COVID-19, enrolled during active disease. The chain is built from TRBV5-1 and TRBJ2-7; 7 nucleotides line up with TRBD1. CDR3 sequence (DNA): TGCGCCAGCAGACCCGCCCCACAGGGGAGAACCTACGAGCAGTACTTC. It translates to CASRPAPQGRTYEQYF.